The T cell receptor (beta chain) described here comes from a study of blood T cells in healthy people across ages. This CDR3 is 17 amino acids long. With V trimmed by 7 bases and J by 7 bases, 13 bases remained unmatched. Germline CDR1 reads SGHTA; CDR2 reads FQGNSA. Details on this clonotype: What it binds is unknown.

Total RNA amounts of at least 6 micrograms were extracted per sample. The authors ran a second PCR of roughly 6 to 12 cycles using a sample-barcoded 5' primer and a J-beta primer mix. A 12-random-nucleotide template-switch adaptor tagged each cDNA molecule. Per-sample output comprised a minimum of 2.5 million paired-end reads containing CDR3. In TCRdb, the 5' RACE reads were re-called with MiXCR into one record per CDR3 protein. The sample gives 1.5 million to 2 million distinct CDR3 sequences, about 49% of which show up once; 2.1% is in the top ten. Broader study findings: Measured against age, TCR beta diversity per million T cells decreased in a roughly linear manner.

This chain connects TRBV7-2 to TRBJ2-1; 13 bases agree with TRBD2. Sequences were obtained from blood. The source is a woman aged 40-49 years in good health. This CDR3 is CASTNQLAGGRGNEQFF. DNA for the CDR3: TGTGCCAGCACAAACCAACTAGCGGGGGGGCGAGGGAATGAGCAGTTCTTC.